The sequence of this T cell receptor beta chain was determined in a study of CD8 T cells in Susac syndrome. Random hexamers were used to reverse transcribe the RNA input (about 0.5 to 1 ug). TCRdb reanalysed the immunoSEQ multiplex PCR reads using MiXCR and keeps one entry per CDR3 protein. The sample comprises around 170,000 distinct CDR3 sequences, over 90% of which are singletons, and about 0.15% rests with the top ten. Germline values: CDR1 SGHNT, CDR2 YYREEE (reference sequence). The CDR3 has 13 residues. Notes on this clonotype: The antigen remains unidentified. The junction does not match germline at one end; this may be a read error.

Study-wide findings and caveats: In total CD8+ repertoires, fewer than 20 Susac-specific public clones were found, and in CD8+ TEMRA repertoires, roughly five were found.

J is TRBJ2-1 and V is TRBV5-4, with a weak D call TRBD1 (5 bases). Specimen: CD8+ T cells from PBMCs. The source of this sequence is a human donor with Susac syndrome. CDR3 in amino acids: CASRLDTYNEQFF. The DNA for the CDR3 is TGTGCCAGCAGATTGGACACCTACAATGAGCAGTTCTTC.